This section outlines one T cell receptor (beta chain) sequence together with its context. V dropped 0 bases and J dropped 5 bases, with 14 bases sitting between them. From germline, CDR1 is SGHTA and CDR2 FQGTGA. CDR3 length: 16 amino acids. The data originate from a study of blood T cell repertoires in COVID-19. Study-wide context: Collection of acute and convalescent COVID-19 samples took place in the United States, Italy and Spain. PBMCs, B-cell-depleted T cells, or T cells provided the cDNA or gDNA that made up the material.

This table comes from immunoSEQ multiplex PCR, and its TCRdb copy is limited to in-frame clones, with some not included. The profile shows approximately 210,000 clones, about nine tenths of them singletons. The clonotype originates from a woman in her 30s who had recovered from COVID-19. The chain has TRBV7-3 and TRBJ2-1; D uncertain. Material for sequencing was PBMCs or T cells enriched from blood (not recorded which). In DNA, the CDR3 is TGTGCCAGCAGCTTAACGCCGCAGACACGTAACAATGAGCAGTTCTTC. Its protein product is CASSLTPQTRNNEQFF.